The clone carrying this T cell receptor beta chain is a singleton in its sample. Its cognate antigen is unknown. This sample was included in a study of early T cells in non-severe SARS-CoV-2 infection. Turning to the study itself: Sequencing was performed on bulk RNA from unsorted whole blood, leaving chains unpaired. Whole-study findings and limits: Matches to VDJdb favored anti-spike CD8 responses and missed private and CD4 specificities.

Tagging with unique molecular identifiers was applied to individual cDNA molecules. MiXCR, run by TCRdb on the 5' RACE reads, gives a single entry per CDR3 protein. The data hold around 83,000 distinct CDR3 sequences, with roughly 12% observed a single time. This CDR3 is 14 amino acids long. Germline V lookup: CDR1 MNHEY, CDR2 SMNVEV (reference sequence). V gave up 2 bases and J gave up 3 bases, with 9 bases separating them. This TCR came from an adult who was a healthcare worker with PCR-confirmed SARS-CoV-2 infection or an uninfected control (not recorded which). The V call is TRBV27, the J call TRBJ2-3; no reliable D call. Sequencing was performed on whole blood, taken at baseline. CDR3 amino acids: CASSLVSLTDTQYF. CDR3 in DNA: TGTGCCAGCAGTTTAGTCTCCCTAACAGATACGCAGTATTTT.